Each of the 30 T cell receptor beta chains below was sequenced from the same sample in a study of blood T cell repertoires in COVID-19. Here immunoSEQ multiplex PCR was the method, and the copy in TCRdb shows in-frame clones only, minus some. The sample holds nearly 250,000 clones, approximately 85% seen once. The source material was peripheral blood. The receptors come from an elderly woman with COVID-19, enrolled during active disease.

The chain joins TRBV4-1 to TRBJ1-3, with D possibly TRBD1 on 6 matching bases. V was shortened by 1 base and J by 0 bases, with 13 bases between the two germline ends. The CDR3 sequence is 17 residues long. Per germline, CDR1 MGHRA and CDR2 YSYEKL. The CDR3 DNA is TGCGCCAGCAGCCAAGGCAGGGGAAGGATCTCTGGAAACACCATATATTTT. This encodes CASSQGRGRISGNTIYF.

This clone was observed a handful of times. The rearrangement uses TRBV15 and TRBJ1-2; D is unclear. The CDR3 consists of 16 residues. The V gene lost 0 bases and the J gene lost 2 bases, with 13 bases spanning the gap. Looked up from germline, CDR1 is LNHNV and CDR2 is YYDKDF (reference sequence). The CDR3 is CATSRDAGVINYGYTF. CDR3 sequence (DNA): TGTGCCACCAGCAGAGATGCCGGAGTGATAAACTATGGCTACACCTTC.

This clone has just a few counts. The chain joins TRBV5-1 to TRBJ1-6, with TRBD1 matching 9 bases. Germline V CDR1 and CDR2: SGHRS, YFSETQ. V lost 3 bases and J lost 10; bases outside the gene matches: 8. The CDR3 loop spans 15 amino acids. DNA for the CDR3: TGCGCCAGCAGCTCAGTCCCGGGACAGGGATCACCCCTCCACTTT. This translates into CASSSVPGQGSPLHF.

The rearrangement uses TRBV7-8 and TRBJ1-6; D perhaps matches TRBD1 (5 bases). CDR1 SGHVS and CDR2 FQNEAQ come from the germline V gene. The V and J ends lost 0 bases and 9 bases respectively, with 24 bases between them. The CDR3 totals 19 residues. As DNA, the CDR3 is TGTGCCAGCAGCTTAGCGCCCGGACCGGGACTGCAACCAAGTTCACCCCTCCACTTT. It specifies CASSLAPGPGLQPSSPLHF.

V gene TRBV2 combines with J gene TRBJ2-5; TRBD1 matches at 7 bases. V trimming: 3 bases; J trimming: 5 bases; junction bases outside the gene matches: 9. Germline-derived CDR1 and CDR2 are SNHLY and FYNNEI. This CDR3 has 15 amino acids. CDR3 DNA sequence: TGTGCCAGCAGTGAGACAGGGCTGGAGTACGAGACCCAGTACTTC. Translation: CASSETGLEYETQYF.

V is TRBV19 and J is TRBJ1-4; TRBD1 is a possible D gene (6 bases). Germline V gives CDR1 LNHDA, CDR2 SQIVND (reference sequence). This CDR3 comprises 14 residues. Trimming took off 4 bases at V and 8 bases at J, with 14 bases between the two ends. CDR3 nucleotide sequence: TGTGCCAGTAGTAGACCGGGACAACCCGAAAAACTGTTTTTT. Residues: CASSRPGQPEKLFF.

This chain joins TRBV5-5 and TRBJ2-1; a weak D match, TRBD2 (6 bases). There are 16 residues in the CDR3. CDR1 and CDR2 (germline): SGHKS, YYEKEE (reference sequence). Deletions cut 3 bases from V and 0 bases from J, with 13 bases between. Here the CDR3 reads CASSWEVGYSYNEQFF. In nucleotides, the CDR3 is TGTGCCAGCAGCTGGGAGGTGGGGTACTCCTACAATGAGCAGTTCTTC.

The chain uses TRBV6-5 and TRBJ1-2; 10 bases align to TRBD1. Trimming removed 2 bases from V and 10 bases from J; junction bases left unmatched: 13. Germline CDR1 MNHEY, CDR2 SVGAGI. The CDR3 is made up of 16 amino acids. The CDR3 here is CASSYTDIIGTGVYTF. CDR3 DNA: TGTGCCAGCAGTTACACGGACATTATTGGGACAGGGGTCTACACCTTC.

This clone occurred a few times. The rearrangement joins TRBV7-2 to TRBJ1-5, with no clear D. V lost 1 base to trimming and J lost 8 bases, with 9 bases between them. The CDR3 runs 13 residues. Germline CDR1 is SGHTA and CDR2 is FQGNSA. CDR3 loop: CASSLVAQEPQHF. CDR3 DNA sequence: TGTGCCAGCAGCTTAGTGGCGCAGGAGCCCCAGCATTTT.

The chain recombines TRBV4-3 with TRBJ2-7, with 9 bases aligning to TRBD1. With V trimmed by 5 bases and J by 1 base, 6 bases remained unmatched. The CDR3 extends over 15 amino acids. Per the germline V gene, CDR1 is LGHNA and CDR2 is YSLEER. The DNA of the CDR3 is TGCGCCAGCAGCGTGGGACAGGGCTTTTCCTACGAGCAGTACTTC. Amino acid sequence: CASSVGQGFSYEQYF.

CDR3 residues: CASSPDRGSLAKNIQYF. The CDR3 DNA follows: TGTGCCAGCTCACCAGACAGGGGCTCACTAGCCAAAAACATTCAGTACTTC. This rearrangement joins TRBV18 to TRBJ2-4, with 8 bases fitting TRBD1. CDR1 is KGHSH and CDR2 is LQKENI in the germline V gene. The CDR3 extends over 17 amino acids. With 2 bases clipped from V and 0 bases from J, the junction kept 6 bases outside the gene matches.

The chain has TRBV19 and TRBJ1-2; D possibly corresponds to TRBD1 (6 bases). The CDR3 totals 14 residues. The ends were cut back, 6 bases at V and 8 bases at J, with 19 bases in the middle. Germline lookup yields CDR1 LNHDA and CDR2 SQIVND (reference sequence). For the CDR3, the DNA is TGTGCCAGTAGCGACAGGAGGATTGTTCAGGGCTACACCTTC. Encoded protein: CASSDRRIVQGYTF.

This clone appeared a few times. CDR3 DNA: TGTGCCAGCAGCCCAGGGGGGCCGGGGGAGCAGTACTTC. It encodes CASSPGGPGEQYF. The chain links TRBV3-1 (or the pseudogene TRBV3-2) to TRBJ2-7; perhaps TRBD1 as D (7 bases). Per germline, CDR1 LGHDT and CDR2 YNNKEL (reference sequence). The CDR3 runs to 13 residues. V dropped 4 bases and J dropped 7 bases, with 14 bases sitting between them.

The chain combines TRBV11-2 with TRBJ2-5, with a possible D match to TRBD2 (5 bases). V lost 1 base and J lost 1, with 16 bases in between. Germline V CDR1 and CDR2: SGHAT, FQNNGV. The CDR3 runs 17 residues. CDR3 DNA sequence: TGTGCCAGCAGCTTAGGGACGATGAGGGCGGGCCAAGAGACCCAGTACTTC. Translating it yields CASSLGTMRAGQETQYF.

The chain has TRBV27 and TRBJ2-5; TRBD2 agrees at 14 bases. Germline trimming cut 4 bases from V and 5 bases from J; bases unmatched to any gene: 3. Looked up from germline, CDR1 is MNHEY and CDR2 is SMNVEV (reference sequence). This CDR3 contains 15 residues. CDR3 coding DNA: TGTGCCAGCAGTTCCTGGACTAGCGGGGGGGAGACCCAGTACTTC. It codes for CASSSWTSGGETQYF.

This chain uses TRBV9 with TRBJ1-1; no clear D gene. The germline V gene has CDR1 SGDLS and CDR2 YYNGEE. Trimming took 2 bases from V and 0 from J, leaving 8 bases between them. The CDR3 totals 14 residues. The CDR3 DNA sequence: TGTGCCAGCAGCGTCGCGGGGATGAACACTGAAGCTTTCTTT. The encoded protein is CASSVAGMNTEAFF.

This clone was seen once. The chain has TRBV27 and TRBJ1-2, with 9 bases that match TRBD1. J gave up 4 bases and V 5 bases, and 8 bases lay outside the gene matches. Germline V lookup: CDR1 MNHEY, CDR2 SMNVEV (reference sequence). This CDR3 is 15 amino acids long. CDR3 bases: TGTGCCAGCAGTCCCTTGGGACAGGGCATCTATGGCTACACCTTC. Amino acids: CASSPLGQGIYGYTF.

Comments on this clone: Other DNA sequences within the sample encode an identical CDR3. The V and J genes are TRBV6-5 and TRBJ1-5; tentatively, D is TRBD1 (6 bases). This CDR3 is 15 amino acids long. Trimming cost V 6 bases and J 4 bases, with 16 bases left between them. CDR1 and CDR2 from the germline V gene are MNHEY and SVGAGI. The CDR3 DNA is TGTGCCAGCAGCCAACAGGGTCTAGGGAATCAGCCCCAGCATTTT. Encoded protein: CASSQQGLGNQPQHF.

The gene calls are TRBV20-1 and TRBJ2-1, with D possibly being TRBD1 (6 bases). With 6 bases removed from V and 7 bases from J, the gap between germline ends came to 10 bases. CDR1 is DFQATT and CDR2 is SNEGSKA in the germline V gene (reference sequence). CDR3 size: 11 residues. Here the CDR3 reads CSASGANEQFF. As DNA, the CDR3 is TGCAGTGCGTCAGGGGCGAATGAGCAGTTCTTC.

V usage is TRBV2 and J usage is TRBJ2-3; D is ambiguous. Trimming stripped 6 bases from V and 6 bases from J, with 13 bases between. This CDR3 contains 13 residues. Germline CDR1 SNHLY, CDR2 FYNNEI. CDR3 sequence (DNA): TGTGCCAGCAGCCTACCAAATGGTGATACGCAGTATTTT. It yields the protein CASSLPNGDTQYF.

V gene TRBV3-1 (or the pseudogene TRBV3-2) combines with J gene TRBJ1-5, with a possible D match to TRBD1 (5 bases). Trimming removed 3 bases at V and 4 bases at J, with 13 bases between. This CDR3 has 15 amino acids. CDR1 and CDR2 from the germline V gene are LGHDT and YNNKEL (reference sequence). The CDR3 sequence is CASSQTPRVNQPQHF. CDR3 DNA sequence: TGTGCCAGCAGCCAGACCCCCAGGGTTAATCAGCCCCAGCATTTT.

The chain uses TRBV27 and TRBJ2-4; D unresolved. The CDR3 length is 19 residues. Trimming stripped 10 bases from V and 0 bases from J, with 28 bases between. Germline CDR1 reads MNHEY; CDR2 reads SMNVEV (reference sequence). The CDR3 DNA sequence: TGTGCCAACGTACCGGAGTGGCCACCTTTCTCTTTAGCCAAAAACATTCAGTACTTC. Its protein product is CANVPEWPPFSLAKNIQYF.

The gene calls are TRBV19 and TRBJ1-2; TRBD1 matches at 12 bases. In germline, CDR1 is LNHDA, CDR2 SQIVND (reference sequence). The CDR3 covers 14 residues. V was clipped by 3 bases and J by 8 bases; unmatched bases: 4. The CDR3 nucleotides read TGTGCCAGTAGTATCGGGACAGGGGGCCGGGGCTACACCTTC. Amino acid sequence: CASSIGTGGRGYTF.

This sequence joins TRBV28 and TRBJ1-1; 7 bases align to TRBD1. The V gene's germline CDR1 is MDHEN and CDR2 SYDVKM. There are 12 residues in the CDR3. J lost 8 bases, V lost 6 bases, and 6 bases had no gene match. Here the CDR3 reads CASSRQGLEAFF. Written as DNA, the CDR3 is TGTGCCAGCAGCCGACAGGGACTGGAAGCTTTCTTT. Full variable domain (rest looked up from reference TRBV28 and TRBJ1-1): DVKVTQSSRYLVKRTGEKVFLECVQDMDHENMFWYRQDPGLGLRLIYFSYDVKMKEKGDIPEGYSVSREKKERFSLILESASTNQTSMYLCASSRQGLEAFFGQGTRLTVV.

The chain employs TRBV4-2 and TRBJ1-6, with 7 bases lining up with TRBD1. The germline gives CDR1 LGHNA, CDR2 YNFKEQ. CDR3 length: 17 amino acids. V was pared by 1 base and J by 0 bases, with 3 bases of the junction left unmatched. CDR3 sequence reads: CASSQGQGGSYNSPLHF. In nucleotides, the CDR3 is TGTGCCAGCAGCCAAGGGCAGGGGGGCTCCTATAATTCACCCCTCCACTTT.

This chain joins TRBV7-8 and TRBJ1-2, with a possible D match to TRBD1 (5 bases). Germline assignment: CDR1 SGHVS and CDR2 FQNEAQ. The V gene lost 3 bases and the J gene lost 2 bases, with 7 bases spanning the gap. The CDR3 consists of 13 residues. The CDR3 protein is CASSFYRNYGYTF. The DNA for the CDR3 is TGTGCCAGCAGCTTTTACAGGAACTATGGCTACACCTTC. Looking up the rest from reference TRBV7-8 and TRBJ1-2 gives the full variable domain: GAGVSQSPRYKVAKRGQDVALRCDPISGHVSLFWYQQALGQGPEFLTYFQNEAQLDKSGLPSDRFFAERPEGSVSTLKIQRTQQEDSAVYLCASSFYRNYGYTFGSGTRLTVV.

This clone is a singleton in its sample. The chain employs TRBV9 and TRBJ2-1; D is perhaps TRBD1 (6 bases). V was pared by 3 bases and J by 5 bases, with 12 bases between. The germline gives CDR1 SGDLS, CDR2 YYNGEE. The CDR3 is 14 residues long. The CDR3 sequence: CASSDPNRDNEQFF. Written as DNA, the CDR3 is TGTGCCAGCAGCGACCCTAACAGGGACAATGAGCAGTTCTTC.

The chain has TRBV2 and TRBJ1-1; 7 positions match TRBD1. CDR1 is SNHLY and CDR2 is FYNNEI in the germline V gene. The junction had 2 bases not matched to a gene; V was cut back by 3 bases and J by 4 bases. This CDR3 has 13 amino acids. CDR3 amino acids: CASSEQGGTEAFF. The CDR3 DNA reads TGTGCCAGCAGTGAGCAGGGGGGCACTGAAGCTTTCTTT. The whole variable domain, filled in from reference TRBV2 and TRBJ1-1, reads EPEVTQTPSHQVTQMGQEVILRCVPISNHLYFYWYRQILGQKVEFLVSFYNNEISEKSEIFDDQFSVERPDGSNFTLKIRSTKLEDSAMYFCASSEQGGTEAFFGQGTRLTVV.

This rearrangement joins TRBV7-6 to TRBJ2-3, with TRBD2 matching 7 bases. The CDR3 consists of 15 residues. Germline V gene lookup returns CDR1 SGHVS and CDR2 FNYEAQ. Trimming removed 4 bases from V and 1 base from J; junction bases left unmatched: 5. The CDR3 region has the DNA TGTGCCAGCAGCTCCTTAGCGGGTGGCACAGATACGCAGTATTTT. Its translation: CASSSLAGGTDTQYF.

The chain recombines TRBV6-6 with TRBJ2-7; 8 nucleotides align to TRBD1. The CDR3 is 15 residues long. Germline V gives CDR1 MNHNY, CDR2 SVGAGI (reference sequence). V trimming: 2 bases; J trimming: 2 bases; junction bases outside the gene matches: 5. As DNA, the CDR3 is TGTGCCAGCAGTTACCAAGGACAGGGCCCCTACGAGCAGTACGTC. Its protein is CASSYQGQGPYEQYV.